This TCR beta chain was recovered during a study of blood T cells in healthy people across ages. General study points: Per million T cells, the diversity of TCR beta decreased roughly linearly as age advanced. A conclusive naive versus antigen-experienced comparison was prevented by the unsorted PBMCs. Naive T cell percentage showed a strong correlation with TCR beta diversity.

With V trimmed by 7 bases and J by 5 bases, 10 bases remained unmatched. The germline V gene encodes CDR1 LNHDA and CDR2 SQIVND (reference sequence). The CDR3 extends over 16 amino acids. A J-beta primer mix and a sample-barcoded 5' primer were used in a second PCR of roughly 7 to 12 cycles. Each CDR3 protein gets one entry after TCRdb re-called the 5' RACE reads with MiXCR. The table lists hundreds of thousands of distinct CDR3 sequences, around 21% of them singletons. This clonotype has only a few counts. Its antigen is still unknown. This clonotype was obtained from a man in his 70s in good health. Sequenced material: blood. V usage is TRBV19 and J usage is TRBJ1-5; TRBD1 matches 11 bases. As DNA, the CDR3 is TGTGCCAGTACTCCCTTGGGGACAGGGGGTTATCAGCCCCAGCATTTT. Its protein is CASTPLGTGGYQPQHF.